One sample yielded the 19 T cell receptor beta chains listed below, sequenced in a study of molecular identifiers for immune sequencing clone quantification. TCRdb passed the PCR reads through MiXCR, listing each CDR3 protein once. This repertoire shows 250,000 to 350,000 distinct CDR3 sequences, 20% to 25% found once; its top ten account for under 0.95%. Sequencing was carried out using naive CD8+ T cells from blood, with Jurkat cell RNA spiked in. Regarding subset: FACS-sorted CD8+CD4-CCR7+CD45RA+ naive T cells. Receptors were obtained from a human donor in good health. Some libraries in this study had Jurkat cell RNA spiked in.

As regards this clonotype: One base away lies a much larger clone, so this may be a sequencing read error. V gene TRBV29-1 combines with J gene TRBJ2-1; 10 nucleotides line up with TRBD2. The CDR3 totals 15 residues. Per germline, CDR1 SQVTM and CDR2 ANQGSEA. CDR3 loop: CSVVLVVAGGDEQSF. The CDR3 DNA is TGCAGCGTTGTGTTGGTGGTAGCGGGGGGTGATGAGCAGTCCTTC.

The CDR3 spells CASSSPNGGGVGTGELFF. The CDR3 DNA reads as TGTGCCAGCAGCTCTCCAAACGGGGGGGGGGTAGGCACCGGGGAGCTGTTTTTT. The V and J genes are TRBV9 and TRBJ2-2, with 8 bases aligning to TRBD2. J lost 4 bases, V lost 4 bases, and 15 bases had no gene match. The CDR3 contains 18 residues. CDR1 and CDR2 from the germline V gene are SGDLS and YYNGEE.

This clonotype was recorded a few times. V is TRBV19 and J is TRBJ2-1; 8 positions agree with TRBD1. V gave up 0 bases and J gave up 5 bases; unmatched junction bases: 6. CDR1 is LNHDA and CDR2 is SQIVND in the germline V gene (reference sequence). CDR3 size: 16 residues. The CDR3 nucleotides read TGTGCCAGTAGTATAGAATTATTCAGGGGGCACAATGAGCAGTTCTTC. Amino acid sequence: CASSIELFRGHNEQFF.

V is TRBV20-1 and J is TRBJ2-7, with TRBD1 matching 9 bases. CDR3 length equals 14 residues. The V and J ends lost 6 bases and 1 base, in that order; junction bases with no gene match: 7. Per the germline V gene, CDR1 is DFQATT and CDR2 is SNEGSKA (reference sequence). The CDR3 is CSADKGQGSYEQYF. DNA for the CDR3: TGCAGTGCAGACAAGGGACAGGGTTCCTACGAGCAGTACTTC.

This clonotype was counted only a few times. The gene calls are TRBV12-3 or TRBV12-4 and TRBJ2-1; TRBD1 matches 8 bases. Trimming at V came to 6 bases and at J to 9 bases, leaving 16 bases not matched to a gene. This CDR3 has 16 residues. DNA for the CDR3: TGTGCCAGCAGGGATCCCGACAGGGGCTCGCGACCTGAGCAGTTCTTC. This gives the protein CASRDPDRGSRPEQFF.

This clonotype was seen at least ten times. J is TRBJ2-3 and V is TRBV4-3; 10 nucleotides agree with TRBD2. The J segment lost 14 bases and the V segment lost 0 bases, leaving 11 bases of the junction unmatched. This CDR3 has 15 amino acids. CDR1 is LGHNA and CDR2 is YSLEER in the germline V gene. The CDR3 is CASSQERLAGQIRYF. As DNA, the CDR3 is TGCGCCAGCAGCCAAGAGAGACTAGCGGGTCAGATTCGGTATTTT.

A note on this clonotype: This may come from a read error, since a much larger clone is one base off. The genes are TRBV6-4 and TRBJ1-5; D is unresolved. Germline CDR1 reads MRHNA; CDR2 reads SNTAGT. CDR3 length equals 15 residues. V was pared by 1 base and J by 2 bases, with 9 bases between. The CDR3 here is CASSDYSACNQPQHF. Written as DNA, the CDR3 is TGTGCCAGCAGTGACTACTCAGCGTGCAATCAGCCCCAGCATTTT.

This clonotype was seen ten or more times. V and J are TRBV12-3 or TRBV12-4 and TRBJ2-7; no clear D gene. V was trimmed by 5 bases and J by 6 bases, leaving 14 bases between them. This CDR3 has 13 residues. For the CDR3, the DNA is TGTGCCAGCAGTCTATGGGGTAGCATCGAGCAGTACTTC. Its translation: CASSLWGSIEQYF.

About this clonotype itself: A much bigger clone sits one base away, suggesting this may be a read error. A read error is likely, as this CDR3 ends without the conserved phenylalanine or tryptophan. This chain uses TRBV28 with TRBJ2-5; 9 bases fit TRBD1. The CDR3 runs 15 residues. V lost 4 bases, J lost 1 base, and 4 bases stayed unmatched. Germline assignment: CDR1 MDHEN and CDR2 SYDVKM. CDR3 sequence (DNA): TGTGCCAGCAGTTGGCCGGGACAGGGCCAAGAGACCCAGTACTCC. Amino acids: CASSWPGQGQETQYS.

This clonotype was seen at least ten times. Here the CDR3 reads CASSIDSFFYGYTF. In DNA form, the CDR3 reads TGTGCCAGTAGTATTGACAGCTTTTTCTATGGCTACACCTTC. The genes are TRBV19 and TRBJ1-2; TRBD1 is a possible D gene (5 bases). The V gene's germline CDR1 is LNHDA and CDR2 SQIVND (reference sequence). The V end was cut by 3 bases, the J end by 4 bases, with 12 bases between. The CDR3 runs to 14 residues.

A word on this clonotype: A read error is possible here, since a much larger clone lies one base away. The chain has TRBV29-1 and TRBJ2-2, with D maybe TRBD1 (5 bases). The germline V and J ends were trimmed by 4 bases and 2 bases, with 14 bases remaining between them. The CDR3 contains 15 residues. The germline V gene encodes CDR1 SQVTM and CDR2 ANQGSEA. The CDR3, as DNA: TGCAGCGTTGTCTGCGACAGCCTAAACACCGGGGAGCTGTTTTTT. It specifies CSVVCDSLNTGELFF.

This clonotype was counted a few times. This chain uses TRBV6-8 with TRBJ2-3; a weak D match, TRBD2 (5 bases). The CDR3 sequence is 16 residues long. In germline, CDR1 is MNHGY, CDR2 SAAAGT. The V gene lost 8 bases and the J gene lost 4 bases, with 22 bases spanning the gap. The CDR3 nucleotides read TGTGCCAGCCCTAGGCGAGGGAAGCTTCGCGCAGATACGCAGTATTTT. Translation: CASPRRGKLRADTQYF.

In this sample, this clonotype turned up many times. The chain joins TRBV10-2 to TRBJ2-3; the match to TRBD1 covers 9 bases. The CDR3 contains 16 residues. The germline V gene has CDR1 WSHSY and CDR2 SAAADI. V shed 4 bases, J shed 2 bases, and the junction held 7 bases outside the gene matches. DNA of the CDR3: TGCGCCAGCAGTGCCGGGACAGGGAAGGACACAGATACGCAGTATTTT. This sequence encodes CASSAGTGKDTDTQYF.

At least ten counts were recorded for this clonotype. This chain joins TRBV27 and TRBJ1-1; no clear D. V lost 0 bases and J lost 0, with 14 bases in between. Germline CDR1 and CDR2: MNHEY and SMNVEV (reference sequence). CDR3 length: 17 residues. The CDR3 nucleotides read TGTGCCAGCAGTTTATCTCGGCCAGAGAGTATGAACACTGAAGCTTTCTTT. Protein: CASSLSRPESMNTEAFF.

This clonotype occurred many times. The chain joins TRBV5-1 to TRBJ1-1; maybe TRBD1 (5 bases). With 1 base removed from V and 0 bases from J, the gap between germline ends came to 10 bases. The CDR3 is 15 residues long. Germline assignment: CDR1 SGHRS and CDR2 YFSETQ. The CDR3 reads CASSLNGHMNTEAFF. Written as DNA, the CDR3 is TGCGCCAGCAGCTTGAACGGACACATGAACACTGAAGCTTTCTTT.

The chain couples TRBV7-9 to TRBJ2-7; possibly TRBD2 for D (6 bases). The CDR3 covers 14 residues. V lost 1 base to trimming and J lost 7 bases, with 14 bases between them. Germline values: CDR1 SEHNR, CDR2 FQNEAQ (reference sequence). The CDR3 DNA is TGTGCCAGCAGCTTAGTTAACTTGGCGGGAGAGCAGTACTTC. Its protein product is CASSLVNLAGEQYF.

This clonotype was picked up many times. The chain recombines TRBV12-3 or TRBV12-4 with TRBJ2-7, with TRBD2 matching over 8 bases. The trim removed 9 bases at V and 0 bases at J, leaving 4 bases unmatched. The CDR3 sequence is 13 residues long. The CDR3 spells CASGSGDSYEQYF. CDR3 DNA: TGTGCCAGTGGTAGCGGGGACTCCTACGAGCAGTACTTC.

This clonotype was seen many times. This sequence joins TRBV4-1 and TRBJ1-1; the D gene is possibly TRBD1 (6 bases). The CDR3 is made up of 18 amino acids. V was pared by 0 bases and J by 1 base, with 18 bases between. CDR1 MGHRA and CDR2 YSYEKL come from the germline V gene. CDR3 sequence: CASSQEGLGGPSNTEAFF. DNA for the CDR3: TGCGCCAGCAGCCAAGAGGGTCTAGGGGGTCCGTCGAACACTGAAGCTTTCTTT.

To note about this clonotype: This clone may be a read error of a much larger clone one base away. The chain carries TRBV24-1 and TRBJ1-5; possible D gene TRBD1, 5 bases. Germline-derived CDR1 and CDR2 are KGHDR and SFDVKD. The germline V and J ends were trimmed by 4 bases and 2 bases, with 17 bases remaining between them. The CDR3 runs to 17 residues. For the CDR3, the DNA is TGTGCCACCAGTGACCCGGGGCAGAGTTTCGGCAATCAGCCCCAGCATTTT. Its protein product is CATSDPGQSFGNQPQHF.